The entry below describes one T cell receptor (beta chain). V shed 0 bases, J shed 3 bases, and the junction held 2 bases outside the gene matches. Germline V gene lookup returns CDR1 MNHEY and CDR2 SVGAGI. The CDR3 is 14 amino acids. Clones were sequenced by immunoSEQ multiplex PCR, and TCRdb holds only the in-frame ones, with some missing. Seen here are about 55,000 clones, 90% to 95% observed once, and the top ten hold 2.5% to 3%. This entry is derived from a study of T cell changes during pregnancy in multiple sclerosis. The source material was CD8+ T cells from peripheral blood mononuclear cells, sampled after pregnancy. The V call is TRBV6-5, the J call TRBJ2-7; 7 bases line up with TRBD1. The source is a female donor with multiple sclerosis, enrolled in a pregnancy study. In DNA, the CDR3 is TGTGCCAGCAGTTACTCGTCAGGGGGCTACGAGCAGTACTTC. Protein sequence: CASSYSSGGYEQYF.